The 18 T cell receptor beta chains reported below all come from one sample, sequenced in a study of Ad26.COV2.S vaccination and SARS-CoV-2 variants. Noted treatment: 15 to 20 received Ad26.COV2.S at low or high dose, single or two shots; about 5 received placebo; per-sample allocation not given. On day 63 after the first injection, vaccine and placebo recipients gave samples. Measured with immunoSEQ multiplex PCR; TCRdb has only the in-frame clones, and not every one. The repertoire holds 300,000 to 350,000 clones, with approximately 90% as singletons. Specimen: peripheral blood, collected in a trial of Ad26.COV2.S vaccine versus placebo. The receptor set was obtained from a person aged 18-60 years who received the Ad26.COV2.S COVID-19 vaccine or a placebo.

This chain connects TRBV20-1 to TRBJ2-7, with no clear D. The CDR3 totals 11 residues. Trimming cost V 3 bases and J 4 bases, with 7 bases left between them. Germline CDR1 reads DFQATT; CDR2 reads SNEGSKA (reference sequence). The CDR3 reads CSASFLYEQYF. CDR3 sequence (DNA): TGCAGTGCTAGTTTCCTGTACGAGCAGTACTTC.

This clone appeared once. The V call is TRBV15, the J call TRBJ1-5; no clear D gene. The ends were cut back, 2 bases at V and 2 bases at J, with 10 bases in the middle. Germline V CDR1 and CDR2: LNHNV, YYDKDF (reference sequence). The CDR3 totals 15 residues. DNA for the CDR3: TGTGCCACCAGCAGAACTCGCGCAGGCAATCAGCCCCAGCATTTT. This encodes CATSRTRAGNQPQHF.

CDR3 region: CSVAQGDRDQPQHF. The CDR3 DNA sequence: TGCAGCGTTGCTCAAGGGGATAGGGATCAGCCCCAGCATTTT. The rearrangement joins TRBV29-1 to TRBJ1-5; D possibly corresponds to TRBD1 (5 bases). V lost 4 bases and J lost 5, with 15 bases in between. CDR3 length: 14 residues. The germline CDR1 and CDR2 sequences are SQVTM and ANQGSEA.

This chain joins TRBV4-3 and TRBJ2-7; a weak D match, TRBD1 (6 bases). V dropped 0 bases and J dropped 0 bases, with 9 bases sitting between them. The CDR3 runs 15 residues. Germline V CDR1 and CDR2: LGHNA, YSLEER. CDR3 coding DNA: TGCGCCAGCAGCCAAGAACAGGGATTCTCCTACGAGCAGTACTTC. Protein sequence: CASSQEQGFSYEQYF.

The J gene is TRBJ1-6, the V gene TRBV4-1, with no clear D. CDR3 size: 14 residues. Germline CDR1 reads MGHRA; CDR2 reads YSYEKL. The V gene lost 2 bases and the J gene lost 2 bases, with 4 bases spanning the gap. CDR3 DNA sequence: TGCGCCAGCAGCCAAAGGACCTATAATTCACCCCTCCACTTT. Translation gives CASSQRTYNSPLHF.

The chain uses TRBV11-2 and TRBJ1-1; unclear D gene. The V gene's germline CDR1 is SGHAT and CDR2 FQNNGV. The CDR3 has 13 amino acids. Trimming took off 6 bases at V and 4 bases at J, with 12 bases between the two ends. DNA for the CDR3: TGTGCCAGCAGGGTATCGGGTTTCACTGAAGCTTTCTTT. Residues: CASRVSGFTEAFF.

The sample holds one count of this clone. The DNA of the CDR3 is TGTGCCAGCCTTACAACAGGGGGCAGGTTCGGCACTGAAGCTTTCTTT. This translates into CASLTTGGRFGTEAFF. This chain links TRBV7-2 with TRBJ1-1, with 9 nucleotides matching TRBD1. The germline V gene encodes CDR1 SGHTA and CDR2 FQGNSA. J gave up 4 bases and V 8 bases, and 14 bases lay outside the gene matches. This CDR3 contains 16 residues.

The genes are TRBV7-9 and TRBJ2-1; 12 bases are a match to TRBD2. The CDR3 length is 15 residues. Germline CDR1 is SEHNR and CDR2 is FQNEAQ (reference sequence). The J segment lost 6 bases and the V segment lost 5 bases, leaving 5 bases of the junction unmatched. The CDR3: CASSHLAGGPNEQFF. DNA for the CDR3: TGTGCCAGCAGCCACCTAGCGGGGGGGCCCAATGAGCAGTTCTTC.

The chain recombines TRBV28 with TRBJ1-5; D is possibly TRBD1 (6 bases). The germline V and J ends were trimmed by 3 bases and 2 bases, with 11 bases remaining between them. In germline, CDR1 is MDHEN, CDR2 SYDVKM. The CDR3 loop spans 15 amino acids. The CDR3 sequence: CASSFRRGGNQPQHF. The CDR3 DNA sequence: TGTGCCAGCAGTTTTCGAAGGGGGGGCAATCAGCCCCAGCATTTT.

Turning to this clone: The sample has other DNA sequences that encode this CDR3 too. The chain links TRBV18 to TRBJ1-5; possibly TRBD1 for D (5 bases). CDR3 length: 13 amino acids. Germline loops: CDR1 KGHSH, CDR2 LQKENI. The V and J ends lost 3 bases and 4 bases respectively, with 7 bases between them. CDR3 region: CASSPDRNQPQHF. DNA for the CDR3: TGTGCCAGCTCACCCGACAGAAATCAGCCCCAGCATTTT.

The chain employs TRBV5-1 and TRBJ2-2, with 8 bases aligning to TRBD1. Unmatched junction bases numbered 7, after V lost 3 bases and J lost 0 bases. Germline assignment: CDR1 SGHRS and CDR2 YFSETQ. This CDR3 contains 17 residues. In nucleotides, the CDR3 is TGCGCCAGCAGCTGGGAAACGACAGGGGCGAACACCGGGGAGCTGTTTTTT. Amino acid sequence: CASSWETTGANTGELFF.

V usage is TRBV6-1 and J usage is TRBJ2-7; D unresolved. The germline V gene has CDR1 MNHNS and CDR2 SASEGT. Trimming pared 1 base from V and 0 bases from J, leaving 16 bases between. The CDR3 spans 17 residues. The CDR3 here is CASSEGFLAASSYEQYF. CDR3 nucleotides: TGTGCCAGCAGTGAAGGGTTTTTGGCAGCCAGCTCCTACGAGCAGTACTTC.

The genes are TRBV19 and TRBJ2-2; 7 positions agree with TRBD1. The germline V gene encodes CDR1 LNHDA and CDR2 SQIVND (reference sequence). V trimming: 4 bases; J trimming: 6 bases; junction bases outside the gene matches: 5. The CDR3 covers 14 residues. CDR3 coding DNA: TGTGCCAGTAGTAGCGGACAGGTCTCCGGGGAGCTGTTTTTT. Amino acid sequence: CASSSGQVSGELFF.

The CDR3, as DNA: TGTGCCAGCAGTTTAAAGTGGTCAGGGGCCTCTGAAGCTTTCTTT. Translated: CASSLKWSGASEAFF. The chain employs TRBV28 and TRBJ1-1; D is possibly TRBD1 (6 bases). This CDR3 spans 15 amino acids. V lost 2 bases, J lost 6 bases, and 16 bases lay in between. Germline CDR1 is MDHEN and CDR2 is SYDVKM.

This clone was detected a few times. The chain links TRBV6-5 to TRBJ1-1; no definite D call. Germline V CDR1 and CDR2: MNHEY, SVGAGI. The length of the CDR3 is 16 residues. V was cut by 0 bases and J by 0 bases, with 11 bases left in between. The CDR3 region is CASSYSHRNLNTEAFF. The CDR3 region has the DNA TGTGCCAGCAGTTACTCGCACAGAAACTTGAACACTGAAGCTTTCTTT.

This chain connects TRBV2 to TRBJ2-5; D unclear. V lost 2 bases and J lost 3, with 13 bases in between. Germline assignment: CDR1 SNHLY and CDR2 FYNNEI. The CDR3 covers 15 residues. In DNA, the CDR3 is TGTGCCAGCAGTGAAAAAAGGGTCAGAGAAGAGACCCAGTACTTC. This translates into CASSEKRVREETQYF.

This chain links TRBV27 with TRBJ2-7; 7 nucleotides line up with TRBD2. The CDR3 extends over 17 amino acids. The J segment lost 2 bases and the V segment lost 2 bases, leaving 12 bases of the junction unmatched. Germline CDR1 is MNHEY and CDR2 is SMNVEV (reference sequence). The DNA for the CDR3 is TGTGCCAGCAGTTTAAGGGCAGCGGGCCGGGGGGCCTACGAGCAGTACTTC. It translates to CASSLRAAGRGAYEQYF.

This chain connects TRBV6-5 to TRBJ1-2, with D perhaps matching TRBD1 (5 bases). Germline CDR1 is MNHEY and CDR2 is SVGAGI. This CDR3 contains 15 residues. The ends were cut back, 2 bases at V and 0 bases at J, with 10 bases in the middle. The CDR3 nucleotides are TGTGCCAGCAGTTACGGGGCAGGGCCTAACTATGGCTACACCTTC. It translates to CASSYGAGPNYGYTF.